This is a list of T cell receptor beta chains from one sample in a study of T cell responses to AZD1222 COVID-19 vaccine. Measured with immunoSEQ multiplex PCR; TCRdb has only the in-frame clones, and not every one. Of 150,000 or so clones detected, 70% to 90% appear once; the ten largest clones hold more than 20%. The source material was peripheral blood, sampled on day 0 of AZD1222 vaccination. The receptors derive from an adult in good health. Both conserved end residues are part of each CDR3. A D gene is named only where the DNA matches it firmly. The listing skips clone size in some rows; elsewhere it reads once, few, many or a size class.

-,TRBJ2-3,-,TRBV9,TGTGCCAGCAGCGTCTTCTCAGGGGATCAGTATTTT,CASSVFSGDQYF
-,TRBJ1-5,once,TRBV29-1,TGCAGCGTTCTAGAGGGCACCAATCAGCCCCAGCATTTT,CSVLEGTNQPQHF
TRBD2,TRBJ2-4,-,TRBV9,TGTGCCAGCAGCTCCGGGGGGGAAAACATTCAGTACTTC,CASSSGGENIQYF
-,TRBJ2-1,-,TRBV6-5,TGTGCCAGCAGTCCGGGACCCCCACCGCATGAGCAGTTCTTC,CASSPGPPPHEQFF
-,TRBJ1-6,-,TRBV7-2,TGTGCCAGCAGCTTAGTTTTGGTTGCAGACGACTATAATTCACCCCTCCACTTT,CASSLVLVADDYNSPLHF
TRBD1,TRBJ1-1,-,TRBV18,TGTGCCAGCTCACCACAGATGGGACAGGGAAAGTCTGAAGCTTTCTTT,CASSPQMGQGKSEAFF
TRBD1,TRBJ2-5,-,TRBV5-4,TGTGCCAGCAGCCCGGACAGGGGACCGCCGGAGGAGACCCAGTACTTC,CASSPDRGPPEETQYF
TRBD1,TRBJ2-2,-,TRBV5-6,TGTGCCAGCAGCCCAACTTCCCTCGGACAGGGATTGTACACCGGGGAGCTGTTTTTT,CASSPTSLGQGLYTGELFF
TRBD2,TRBJ2-5,-,TRBV6-5,TGTGCCAGCAGCAGCGTGGGGGGGGTGAAGACCCAGTACTTC,CASSSVGGVKTQYF
-,TRBJ1-2,-,TRBV28,TGTGCCAGCAGGCCTCAGGGGTTAGGTGGCTACACCTTC,CASRPQGLGGYTF
-,TRBJ1-3,-,TRBV5-1,TGCGCCAGCAGCTACGGACCGAACTCTGGAAACACCATATATTTT,CASSYGPNSGNTIYF
TRBD2,TRBJ2-1,-,TRBV9,TGTGCCAGCAGCGTTGGCGGGAGGTCCTACAATGAGCAGTTCTTC,CASSVGGRSYNEQFF
TRBD1,TRBJ1-6,-,TRBV19,TGTGCCAGTAGTATTCGGACAGGGAAGGTTTCGGCCCTCCACTTT,CASSIRTGKVSALHF
-,TRBJ2-7,-,TRBV7-9,TGTGCCAGCAGCTTCGACAGATCCCGCTCCTACGAGCAGTACTTC,CASSFDRSRSYEQYF
-,TRBJ1-3,-,TRBV5-6,TGTGCCAGCAGCTTGGGATGGGGGGCCTTCTCTGGAAACACCATATATTTT,CASSLGWGAFSGNTIYF
TRBD1,TRBJ2-5,once,TRBV28,TGTGCCAGCAGTTTTGTACTTGGGACAGCAGGACTAGAGACCCAGTACTTC,CASSFVLGTAGLETQYF
-,TRBJ1-4,-,TRBV7-2,TGTGCCAGCAGCCGCGGGGGGGGAGGTGAAAAACTGTTTTTT,CASSRGGGGEKLFF
-,TRBJ1-5,-,TRBV20-1,TGCAGTGCCCTCTGGGAGAACCAGCATTTT,CSALWENQHF
-,TRBJ1-3,-,TRBV21-1,TGTGCCAGCAGCAAAGCGTCAGCAAAATCTGGAAACACCATATATTTT,CASSKASAKSGNTIYF
-,TRBJ1-5,-,TRBV28,TGTGCCAGCAGTTTCAGGGTCCATGAGCCCCAGCATTTT,CASSFRVHEPQHF
-,TRBJ1-2,-,TRBV3-1/TRBV3-2,TGTGCCAGCAGCCAGGGGCGGATAGCTAACTATGGCTACACCTTC,CASSQGRIANYGYTF
-,TRBJ2-5,-,TRBV5-8,TGTGCCAGCAGCATATCGGAGACCCAGTACTTC,CASSISETQYF
TRBD2,TRBJ2-7,few,TRBV3-1/TRBV3-2,TGTGCCAGCAGCCAGTCTAGCGGCTCCTACGAGCAGTACTTC,CASSQSSGSYEQYF
-,TRBJ2-1,-,TRBV6-5,TGTGCCAGCAGTTCCTACAGGAGCTCCTACAATGAGCAGTTCTTC,CASSSYRSSYNEQFF
-,TRBJ1-3,-,TRBV7-3,TGTGCCAGCAGCCAAGGCCCCTCTGGAAACACCATATATTTT,CASSQGPSGNTIYF
TRBD2,TRBJ2-7,-,TRBV4-3,TGCGCCAGCAGCCAAGATTCAGCGGGGGGGCAGGAGCAGTACTTC,CASSQDSAGGQEQYF
-,TRBJ2-3,-,TRBV7-8,TGTGCCAGCAGCTTCGGGTTTAGAACGGATACGCAGTATTTT,CASSFGFRTDTQYF
TRBD1,TRBJ2-1,-,TRBV19,TGTGCCAGTAGTATAGATCGTAAGGGGGCGACGTTCTTC,CASSIDRKGATFF
-,TRBJ1-4,-,TRBV28,TGTGCCACCCTAGGGGACCTCAATGAAAAACTGTTTTTT,CATLGDLNEKLFF
-,TRBJ1-1,few,TRBV18,TGTGCCAGCTCACCACCCGCACGTTTGACTGAAGCTTTCTTT,CASSPPARLTEAFF
-,TRBJ1-5,-,TRBV4-2,TGTGCCAGCAGCCAGGACCAGGGTGAATATCAGCCCCAGCATTTT,CASSQDQGEYQPQHF
TRBD2,TRBJ2-7,-,TRBV5-1,TGCGCCAGCAGTCCCCGATGGGTAGTAGCGGGGAATCACGAGCAGTACTTC,CASSPRWVVAGNHEQYF
-,TRBJ2-1,-,TRBV7-2,TGTGCCAGCAGCGGAGGCGTGGGGCGGAGGCACAATGAGCAGTTCTTC,CASSGGVGRRHNEQFF
-,TRBJ1-5,-,TRBV11-2,TGTGCCAGCAGCTCGGGGATGGAGCCCCAGCATTTT,CASSSGMEPQHF
-,TRBJ1-3,-,TRBV7-2,TGTGCCAGCAGCTTTTTGACATTTGGAAACACCATATATTTT,CASSFLTFGNTIYF
-,TRBJ1-2,once,TRBV12-5,TGTGCTAGTGGTTTTGGTAAGGGAAGTGGCTACACCTTC,CASGFGKGSGYTF
TRBD1,TRBJ1-6,once,TRBV7-2,TGTGCCAGCAGCTCCTTAACCGGGACAGGGGTTTCACCCCTCCACTTT,CASSSLTGTGVSPLHF
-,TRBJ1-1,-,TRBV6-5,TGTGCCAGCAGTTACGGGACTGCCACTGAAGCTTTCTTT,CASSYGTATEAFF
-,TRBJ1-2,-,TRBV20-1,TGCAGTGCCAGCTACACCGGTGGCTACACCTTC,CSASYTGGYTF
-,TRBJ1-1,-,TRBV29-1,TGCAGCGTAGAGTTAGGTTCCGCTGAAGCTTTCTTT,CSVELGSAEAFF
TRBD1,TRBJ1-2,-,TRBV12-3/TRBV12-4,TGTGCCAGCGGTCGACAGGGAGGCTACACCTTC,CASGRQGGYTF
-,TRBJ2-1,-,TRBV2,TGTGCCAGCAATTTAATGCAGTTCTTC,CASNLMQFF